The 12 T cell receptor beta chains below come from one sample, sequenced in a study of beta chain features in type 1 diabetes. The entirety of the isolated RNA underwent reverse transcription, so expressed TCRB transcripts were sequenced. Libraries were prepared by immunoSEQ multiplex PCR; TCRdb keeps only in-frame clonotypes and omits some of them. The sample consists of around 150,000 clones, approximately 8.1% of them appearing once. The specimen sequenced was central memory CD4+ T cells from blood. These receptors came from a man in his late teens or twenties in good health.

This rearrangement joins TRBV6-5 to TRBJ2-7, with 8 bases lining up with TRBD2. CDR1 and CDR2 (germline): MNHEY, SVGAGI. The CDR3 is 15 residues long. The J segment lost 0 bases and the V segment lost 2 bases, leaving 3 bases of the junction unmatched. The CDR3 DNA reads as TGTGCCAGCAGTTACGCGGGGGGATCCTCCTACGAGCAGTACTTC. It encodes CASSYAGGSSYEQYF.

There are a few counts of this clone. This sequence joins TRBV7-2 and TRBJ2-2; 10 nucleotides agree with TRBD1. This CDR3 has 17 residues. In germline, CDR1 is SGHTA, CDR2 FQGNSA. V lost 2 bases, J lost 7 bases, and 10 bases stayed unmatched. CDR3 coding DNA: TGTGCCAGCAGCTTATTCCGGGACAGGGGACGTGGCGGGGAGCTGTTTTTT. Its protein product is CASSLFRDRGRGGELFF. The full variable domain, in which reference TRBV7-2 and TRBJ2-2 provide the parts outside the CDR3, is GAGVSQSPSNKVTEKGKDVELRCDPISGHTALYWYRQSLGQGLEFLIYFQGNSAPDKSGLPSDRFSAERTGGSVSTLTIQRTQQEDSAVYLCASSLFRDRGRGGELFFGEGSRLTVL.

V and J are TRBV5-1 and TRBJ2-2; 16 bases match TRBD2. V shed 5 bases and J 6 bases; nucleotides not matched to a gene: 10. The germline CDR1 and CDR2 sequences are SGHRS and YFSETQ. CDR3 size: 18 residues. CDR3 loop: CASRPGLAGGLSPGELFF. The CDR3, as DNA: TGCGCCAGCAGACCGGGACTAGCGGGAGGGCTTTCCCCCGGGGAGCTGTTTTTT.

V and J are TRBV7-8 and TRBJ2-2; maybe TRBD1 (5 bases). CDR1 is SGHVS and CDR2 is FQNEAQ in the germline V gene. CDR3 length equals 16 residues. Trimming removed 4 bases from V and 7 bases from J, with 19 bases in between. In nucleotides, the CDR3 is TGTGCCAGCAGCTGGACCGGAGTGACAGTTCGCGGGGAGCTGTTTTTT. Residues: CASSWTGVTVRGELFF. The full variable domain, its missing parts supplied by reference TRBV7-8 and TRBJ2-2, is GAGVSQSPRYKVAKRGQDVALRCDPISGHVSLFWYQQALGQGPEFLTYFQNEAQLDKSGLPSDRFFAERPEGSVSTLKIQRTQQEDSAVYLCASSWTGVTVRGELFFGEGSRLTVL.

V is TRBV7-3 and J is TRBJ2-7; 9 positions agree with TRBD1. The CDR3 covers 13 residues. CDR1 and CDR2 from the germline V gene are SGHTA and FQGTGA. The ends lost 3 bases at V and 5 bases at J; junction bases unmatched: 2. In nucleotides, the CDR3 is TGTGCCAGCAGCTTCCGGGACAGGGACGAGCAGTACTTC. Its protein is CASSFRDRDEQYF.

This clone was observed at least ten times. This chain connects TRBV28 to TRBJ2-4; 7 bases are a match to TRBD2. This CDR3 is built from 16 residues. The germline V gene encodes CDR1 MDHEN and CDR2 SYDVKM. V trimming: 4 bases; J trimming: 3 bases; junction bases outside the gene matches: 9. This chain's CDR3 is CASSWVGGSDKNIQYF. DNA of the CDR3: TGTGCCAGCAGTTGGGTCGGGGGGAGTGACAAAAACATTCAGTACTTC.

This clone was found many times. V usage is TRBV15 and J usage is TRBJ2-1, with TRBD1 matching over 7 bases. The CDR3 is made up of 14 amino acids. V lost 4 bases to trimming and J lost 4 bases; unmatched junction nucleotides: 4. Germline V gene data show CDR1 as LNHNV and CDR2 as YYDKDF (reference sequence). CDR3 DNA: TGTGCCACCAGCACTGGGACAGAGTACAATGAGCAGTTCTTC. It encodes CATSTGTEYNEQFF.

Only a few counts were recorded for this clone. The chain employs TRBV28 and TRBJ1-5; 7 bases are shared with TRBD1. V shed 3 bases and J 4 bases; nucleotides not matched to a gene: 6. CDR1 is MDHEN, CDR2 SYDVKM, per germline. This CDR3 contains 15 residues. CDR3 nucleotide sequence: TGTGCCAGCAGTTTGGGACAGTTGGGTAATCAGCCCCAGCATTTT. Protein: CASSLGQLGNQPQHF.

This clone has only one observation. The V call is TRBV11-2, the J call TRBJ2-1; perhaps TRBD1 as D (6 bases). V was clipped by 5 bases and J by 8 bases, with 16 bases between them. Germline V gene sequence: CDR1 SGHAT, CDR2 FQNNGV. The CDR3 length is 14 residues. CDR3 nucleotide sequence: TGTGCCAGCAGCCCCGACAGGAGAAGCGATGAGCAGTTCTTC. Protein: CASSPDRRSDEQFF.

The rearrangement links TRBV5-1 to TRBJ1-1, with D perhaps TRBD1 (5 bases). Trimming left V 4 bases short and J 1 base short, with 11 bases between. The CDR3 extends over 14 amino acids. Germline V gene data show CDR1 as SGHRS and CDR2 as YFSETQ. The CDR3 DNA reads as TGCGCCAGCAGCCCGGACACCCAGAACACTGAAGCTTTCTTT. Translating it yields CASSPDTQNTEAFF.

Only a few counts were recorded for this clone. This rearrangement joins TRBV5-5 to TRBJ2-1, with 11 bases lining up with TRBD2. CDR3 length: 16 residues. CDR1 is SGHKS, CDR2 YYEKEE, per germline (reference sequence). V dropped 4 bases and J dropped 6; count of bases not matched to a gene: 9. The CDR3 sequence is CASSPERLAGGNEQFF. The CDR3 DNA follows: TGTGCCAGCAGCCCGGAACGGCTAGCGGGAGGCAATGAGCAGTTCTTC.

The CDR3 protein is CAGKVGGTKNIQYF. DNA for the CDR3: TGTGCCGGAAAAGTTGGGGGCACGAAAAACATTCAGTACTTC. The genes are TRBV30 and TRBJ2-4; a weak D match, TRBD1 (6 bases). CDR1 is GTSNPN, CDR2 SVGIG, per germline (reference sequence). Trimming removed 8 bases from V and 4 bases from J, with 18 bases in between. This CDR3 region has 14 residues.